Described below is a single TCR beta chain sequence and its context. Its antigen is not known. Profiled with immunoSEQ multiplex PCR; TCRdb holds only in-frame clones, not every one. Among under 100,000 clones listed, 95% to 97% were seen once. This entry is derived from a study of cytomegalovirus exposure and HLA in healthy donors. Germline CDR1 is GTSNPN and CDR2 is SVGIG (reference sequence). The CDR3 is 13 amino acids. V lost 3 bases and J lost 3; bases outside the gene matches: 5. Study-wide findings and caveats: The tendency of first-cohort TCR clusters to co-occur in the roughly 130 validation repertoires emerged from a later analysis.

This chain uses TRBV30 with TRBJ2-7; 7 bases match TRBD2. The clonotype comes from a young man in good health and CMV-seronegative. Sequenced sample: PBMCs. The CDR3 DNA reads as TGTGCCTGGAGCCGCGGGGGAGACTACGAGCAGTACTTC. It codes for CAWSRGGDYEQYF. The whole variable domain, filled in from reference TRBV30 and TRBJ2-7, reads SQTIHQWPATLVQPVGSPLSLECTVEGTSNPNLYWYRQAAGRGLQLLFYSVGIGQISSEVPQNLSASRPQDRQFILSSKKLLLSDSGFYLCAWSRGGDYEQYFGPGTRLTVT.